A single sample is the source of the 20 T cell receptor beta chains below, sequenced in a study of blood T cell repertoires in COVID-19. Sequencing used immunoSEQ multiplex PCR; TCRdb keeps in-frame clones, though not all of them. This table holds hundreds of thousands of clones, around nine tenths found once. Sequenced: PBMCs or T cells enriched from blood (not recorded which). The receptors come from a woman between 50 and 59 years old who had been exposed to COVID-19.

This chain links TRBV28 with TRBJ1-5; D perhaps matches TRBD1 (6 bases). The CDR3 consists of 17 residues. Trimming left V 6 bases short and J 0 bases short, with 18 bases between. CDR1 and CDR2 (germline): MDHEN, SYDVKM. The CDR3 nucleotides are TGTGCCAGCAGCCCCCCGGGGGGCTCTTATAGCAATCAGCCCCAGCATTTT. Protein product: CASSPPGGSYSNQPQHF. The full variable domain, rest sourced from reference TRBV28 and TRBJ1-5, is DVKVTQSSRYLVKRTGEKVFLECVQDMDHENMFWYRQDPGLGLRLIYFSYDVKMKEKGDIPEGYSVSREKKERFSLILESASTNQTSMYLCASSPPGGSYSNQPQHFGDGTRLSIL.

V is TRBV12-3 or TRBV12-4 and J is TRBJ2-1; a possible D gene is TRBD1 (6 bases). Trimming left V 6 bases short and J 7 bases short, with 13 bases between. The CDR3 is 13 amino acids. CDR3: CASSGTLQNEQFF. CDR3 in DNA: TGTGCCAGCAGCGGGACACTCCAAAATGAGCAGTTCTTC.

The V gene is TRBV18, the J gene TRBJ2-5; TRBD2 is a possible D gene (5 bases). This CDR3 has 14 residues. The ends were cut back, 3 bases at V and 1 base at J, with 9 bases in the middle. The germline CDR1 and CDR2 sequences are KGHSH and LQKENI. CDR3 sequence reads: CASSPQSGQETQYF. The DNA of the CDR3 is TGTGCCAGCTCACCCCAAAGCGGCCAAGAGACCCAGTACTTC. Using reference TRBV18 and TRBJ2-5 for the parts outside the CDR3, the full variable domain is NAGVMQNPRHLVRRRGQEARLRCSPMKGHSHVYWYRQLPEEGLKFMVYLQKENIIDESGMPKERFSAEFPKEGPSILRIQQVVRGDSAAYFCASSPQSGQETQYFGPGTRLLVL.

This chain links TRBV7-2 with TRBJ2-1; 7 nucleotides line up with TRBD1. This CDR3 has 16 amino acids. With 2 bases clipped from V and 0 bases from J, the junction kept 4 bases outside the gene matches. The germline gives CDR1 SGHTA, CDR2 FQGNSA. This chain's CDR3 is CASSLRTGRSYNEQFF. The CDR3 region has the DNA TGTGCCAGCAGCTTACGGACAGGCCGCTCCTACAATGAGCAGTTCTTC. The whole variable domain, remainder taken from reference TRBV7-2 and TRBJ2-1, is GAGVSQSPSNKVTEKGKDVELRCDPISGHTALYWYRQSLGQGLEFLIYFQGNSAPDKSGLPSDRFSAERTGGSVSTLTIQRTQQEDSAVYLCASSLRTGRSYNEQFFGPGTRLTVL.

The V and J genes are TRBV5-4 and TRBJ2-5; TRBD2 matches at 12 bases. Germline V lookup: CDR1 SGHNT, CDR2 YYREEE (reference sequence). CDR3 length equals 17 residues. V lost 7 bases and J lost 2; bases outside the gene matches: 12. CDR3 loop: CASFQIGGTSGQETQYF. As DNA, the CDR3 is TGTGCCAGCTTTCAGATAGGCGGGACTAGCGGGCAAGAGACCCAGTACTTC.

This clone was observed a handful of times. V and J are TRBV9 and TRBJ2-1, with 7 bases lining up with TRBD1. Trimming took 4 bases from V and 1 from J; bases not matched to a gene: 2. The CDR3 has 14 residues. Germline assignment: CDR1 SGDLS and CDR2 YYNGEE. The CDR3: CASSIQGSYNEQFF. The CDR3, as DNA: TGTGCCAGCAGCATACAGGGGTCCTACAATGAGCAGTTCTTC.

The chain couples TRBV11-2 to TRBJ1-2; TRBD1 matches at 11 bases. V lost 5 bases and J lost 4; bases outside the gene matches: 18. Looked up from germline, CDR1 is SGHAT and CDR2 is FQNNGV. This CDR3 has 19 residues. The CDR3 DNA is TGTGCCAGCAGCCCCCCCCCATTTGGGACCGGGACAGGGGGCTATGGCTACACCTTC. It yields the protein CASSPPPFGTGTGGYGYTF.

The V call is TRBV5-1, the J call TRBJ2-3; D may be TRBD2 (6 bases). The germline V gene encodes CDR1 SGHRS and CDR2 YFSETQ. V gave up 0 bases and J gave up 4 bases, with 9 bases separating them. CDR3 length: 14 residues. Here the CDR3 DNA reads TGCGCCAGCAGCTTGGGACTAGACTCAGATACGCAGTATTTT. It translates to CASSLGLDSDTQYF.

This chain joins TRBV7-9 and TRBJ2-3; weak D call: TRBD1 (5 bases). CDR3 size: 13 residues. The germline V gene has CDR1 SEHNR and CDR2 FQNEAQ (reference sequence). V was clipped by 6 bases and J by 2 bases, with 9 bases between them. CDR3 in DNA: TGTGCCAGCAGTCAGGGTGACACAGATACGCAGTATTTT. Protein sequence: CASSQGDTDTQYF.

The V call is TRBV5-6, the J call TRBJ2-7; D may be TRBD1 (5 bases). Germline lookup yields CDR1 SGHDT and CDR2 YYEEEE. The CDR3 loop spans 15 amino acids. V lost 5 bases, J lost 2 bases, and 17 bases lay in between. The chain's CDR3 is CASRPDWGVPYEQYF. For the CDR3, the DNA is TGTGCCAGCAGACCAGACTGGGGCGTTCCCTACGAGCAGTACTTC.

In its sample, this clone was seen once. The gene calls are TRBV27 and TRBJ1-4, with 8 bases aligning to TRBD1. Germline loops: CDR1 MNHEY, CDR2 SMNVEV (reference sequence). This CDR3 region has 14 residues. V was pared by 6 bases and J by 8 bases, with 8 bases of the junction left unmatched. The CDR3 sequence is CASSPTGVREKLFF. CDR3 sequence (DNA): TGTGCCAGCAGCCCGACAGGGGTACGCGAAAAACTGTTTTTT.

This sequence joins TRBV30 and TRBJ2-1; TRBD2 might be the D (6 bases). The germline gives CDR1 GTSNPN, CDR2 SVGIG (reference sequence). V lost 2 bases and J 7 bases, leaving 15 bases between the germline ends. The CDR3 consists of 14 residues. The CDR3 sequence is CAWSPLAGKNEQFF. The CDR3 bases are TGTGCCTGGAGTCCGCTTGCGGGGAAGAATGAGCAGTTCTTC.

This clone was counted only a few times. The chain employs TRBV5-1 and TRBJ1-5; 10 bases fit TRBD1. The length of the CDR3 is 16 residues. V shed 3 bases, J shed 7 bases, and the junction held 10 bases outside the gene matches. In germline, CDR1 is SGHRS, CDR2 YFSETQ. CDR3 in DNA: TGCGCCAGCAGCTATTCGGGACAGGGGCTTGGGCAGCCCCAGCATTTT. Its translation is CASSYSGQGLGQPQHF.

The chain is built from TRBV10-1 and TRBJ2-3, with D perhaps matching TRBD1 (5 bases). This CDR3 contains 14 residues. Trimming left V 4 bases short and J 1 base short, with 9 bases between. Germline V gene data show CDR1 as WNHNN and CDR2 as SYGVQD (reference sequence). The CDR3 is CASSAGARTDTQYF. CDR3 in DNA: TGCGCCAGCAGTGCTGGGGCGCGCACAGATACGCAGTATTTT.

V gene TRBV30 combines with J gene TRBJ1-2; D is unresolved. The CDR3 spans 12 residues. V dropped 1 base and J dropped 8 bases, with 11 bases sitting between them. The V gene's germline CDR1 is GTSNPN and CDR2 SVGIG (reference sequence). The CDR3 loop is CAWSGQTGGYTF. The CDR3 DNA reads TGTGCCTGGAGTGGTCAGACTGGGGGCTACACCTTC.

V is TRBV2 and J is TRBJ2-5; weak D call: TRBD1 (6 bases). Between the trimmed V and J ends, which lost 4 bases and 9 bases, there was a span of 15 bases. In germline, CDR1 is SNHLY, CDR2 FYNNEI. The CDR3 length is 13 residues. CDR3 in amino acids: CASSAGQTIAQYF. Here the CDR3 DNA reads TGTGCCAGCAGTGCCGGACAGACCATAGCCCAGTACTTC.

The gene calls are TRBV5-4 and TRBJ2-3; D is unresolved. V dropped 4 bases and J dropped 2 bases, with 14 bases sitting between them. Germline loops: CDR1 SGHNT, CDR2 YYREEE (reference sequence). CDR3 length: 15 residues. CDR3 sequence (DNA): TGTGCCAGCAGCCACCTAGACTCCGACACAGATACGCAGTATTTT. It translates to CASSHLDSDTDTQYF.

The gene calls are TRBV28 and TRBJ1-1; no firm D call. CDR3 size: 11 residues. Germline V lookup: CDR1 MDHEN, CDR2 SYDVKM. V lost 6 bases and J lost 11, with 13 bases in between. As DNA, the CDR3 is TGTGCCAGCAGCTCAAGGTACGGGGCTTTCTTT. Translation gives CASSSRYGAFF.

This clone has just one count. This chain connects TRBV5-1 to TRBJ1-5; tentatively, D is TRBD1 (6 bases). The CDR3 consists of 15 residues. From germline, CDR1 is SGHRS and CDR2 YFSETQ. V gave up 0 bases and J gave up 3 bases, with 10 bases separating them. The CDR3 is CASSLGTGFNQPQHF. The DNA for the CDR3 is TGCGCCAGCAGCTTGGGAACAGGGTTCAATCAGCCCCAGCATTTT.

A single count supports this clone. This chain uses TRBV4-1 with TRBJ1-2; TRBD1 is a possible D gene (6 bases). The V end was cut by 2 bases, the J end by 2 bases, with 15 bases between. Per the germline V gene, CDR1 is MGHRA and CDR2 is YSYEKL. This CDR3 comprises 16 residues. CDR3 amino acids: CASSQTGTTKNYGYTF. As DNA, the CDR3 is TGCGCCAGCAGCCAAACCGGGACAACTAAGAACTATGGCTACACCTTC.